This T cell receptor beta chain was recorded in a study of control samples from healthy donors and cancer patients. Sequenced by immunoSEQ multiplex PCR; TCRdb stores in-frame clones only, minus some. Of some 410,000 clones in the sample, 80% to 95% were seen once. CDR1 SGHDN and CDR2 FVKESK come from the germline V gene. The ends were cut back, 2 bases at V and 8 bases at J, with 14 bases in the middle. This CDR3 is 14 amino acids long. This clonotype was obtained from a middle-aged man with head and neck cancer. Sequencing used PBMCs. V gene TRBV14 combines with J gene TRBJ2-3; perhaps TRBD2 as D (5 bases). The CDR3 sequence: CASSQILSEGTQYF. The CDR3, as DNA: TGTGCCAGCAGCCAAATCCTCAGCGAGGGTACGCAGTATTTT.